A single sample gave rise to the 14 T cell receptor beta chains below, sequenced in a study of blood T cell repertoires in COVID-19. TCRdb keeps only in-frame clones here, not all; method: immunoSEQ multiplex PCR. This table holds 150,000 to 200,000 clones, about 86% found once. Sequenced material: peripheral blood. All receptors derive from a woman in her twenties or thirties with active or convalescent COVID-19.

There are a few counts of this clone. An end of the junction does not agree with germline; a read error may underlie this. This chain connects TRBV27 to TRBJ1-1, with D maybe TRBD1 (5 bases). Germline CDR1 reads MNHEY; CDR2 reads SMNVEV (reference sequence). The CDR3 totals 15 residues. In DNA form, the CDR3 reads TGTGCCAGCAGGTATGGGGGGGGAATGAACGCTGAAGCTTTCTTT. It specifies CASRYGGGMNAEAFF.

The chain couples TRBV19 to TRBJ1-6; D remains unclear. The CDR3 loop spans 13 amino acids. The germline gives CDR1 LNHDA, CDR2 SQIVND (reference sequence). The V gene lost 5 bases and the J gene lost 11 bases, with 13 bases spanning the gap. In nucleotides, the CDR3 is TGTGCCAGTAGTCCGGAGGTTCGCACACCCCTCCACTTT. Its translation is CASSPEVRTPLHF.

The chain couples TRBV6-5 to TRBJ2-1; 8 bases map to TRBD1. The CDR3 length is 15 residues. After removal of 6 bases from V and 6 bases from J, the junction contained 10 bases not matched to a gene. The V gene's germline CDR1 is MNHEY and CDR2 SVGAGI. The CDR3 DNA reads TGTGCCAGCAGCCGGGGGACAGGTCCTTTCAATGAGCAGTTCTTC. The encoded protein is CASSRGTGPFNEQFF.

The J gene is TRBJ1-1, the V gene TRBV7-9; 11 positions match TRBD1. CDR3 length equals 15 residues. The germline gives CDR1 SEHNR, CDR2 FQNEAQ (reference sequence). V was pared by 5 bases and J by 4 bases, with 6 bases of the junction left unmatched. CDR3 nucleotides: TGTGCCAGCAGCGCCCTTGGGACAGGGGGCACTGAAGCTTTCTTT. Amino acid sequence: CASSALGTGGTEAFF.

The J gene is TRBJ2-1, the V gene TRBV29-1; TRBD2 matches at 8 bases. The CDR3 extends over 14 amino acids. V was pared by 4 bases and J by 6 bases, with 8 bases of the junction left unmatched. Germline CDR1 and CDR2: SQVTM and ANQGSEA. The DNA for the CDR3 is TGCAGCGTTGTGGGGACTAGGTCGGTCAATGAGCAGTTCTTC. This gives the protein CSVVGTRSVNEQFF.

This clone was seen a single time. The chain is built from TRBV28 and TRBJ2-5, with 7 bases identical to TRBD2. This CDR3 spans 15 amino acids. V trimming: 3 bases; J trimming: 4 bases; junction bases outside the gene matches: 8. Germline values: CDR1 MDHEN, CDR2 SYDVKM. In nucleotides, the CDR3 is TGTGCCAGCAGTTTTGTTGCGGGAGAGGGAGAGACCCAGTACTTC. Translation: CASSFVAGEGETQYF.

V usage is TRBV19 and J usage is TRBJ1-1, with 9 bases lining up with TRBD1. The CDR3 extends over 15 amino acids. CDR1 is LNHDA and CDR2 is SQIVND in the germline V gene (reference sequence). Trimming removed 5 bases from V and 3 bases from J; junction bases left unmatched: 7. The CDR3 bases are TGTGCCAGTAGTCCGACAGGGGGGATTCACACTGAAGCTTTCTTT. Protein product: CASSPTGGIHTEAFF.

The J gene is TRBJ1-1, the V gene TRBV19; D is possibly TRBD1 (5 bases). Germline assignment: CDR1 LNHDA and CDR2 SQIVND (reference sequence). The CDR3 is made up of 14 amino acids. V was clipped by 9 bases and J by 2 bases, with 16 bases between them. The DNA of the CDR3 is TGTGCCAGCACAAGGGCAGGGCCTAACACTGAAGCTTTCTTT. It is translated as CASTRAGPNTEAFF.

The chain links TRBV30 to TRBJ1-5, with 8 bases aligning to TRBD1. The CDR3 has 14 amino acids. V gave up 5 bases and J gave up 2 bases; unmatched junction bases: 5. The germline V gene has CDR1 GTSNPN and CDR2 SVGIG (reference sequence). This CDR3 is CAWGQGIGNQPQHF. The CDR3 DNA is TGTGCCTGGGGACAGGGAATCGGCAATCAGCCCCAGCATTTT.

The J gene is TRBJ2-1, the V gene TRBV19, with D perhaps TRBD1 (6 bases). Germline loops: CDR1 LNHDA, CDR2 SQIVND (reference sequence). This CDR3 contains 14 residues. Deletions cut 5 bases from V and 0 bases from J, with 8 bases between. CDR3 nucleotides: TGTGCCAGTAGTCGACAGGTCTCCTACAATGAGCAGTTCTTC. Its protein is CASSRQVSYNEQFF.

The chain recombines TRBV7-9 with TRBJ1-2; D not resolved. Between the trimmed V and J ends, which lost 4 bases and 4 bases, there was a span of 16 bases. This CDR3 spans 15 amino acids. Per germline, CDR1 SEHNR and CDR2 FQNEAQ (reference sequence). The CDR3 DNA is TGTGCCAGCAGCTCGCCCGTAACAGATCTCTATGGCTACACCTTC. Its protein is CASSSPVTDLYGYTF.

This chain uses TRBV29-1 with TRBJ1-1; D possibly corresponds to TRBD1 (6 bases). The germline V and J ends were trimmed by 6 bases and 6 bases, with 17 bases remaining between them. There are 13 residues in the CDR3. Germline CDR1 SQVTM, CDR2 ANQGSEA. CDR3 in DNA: TGCAGCGTATCCCGGGACATCCGAGCTGAAGCTTTCTTT. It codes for CSVSRDIRAEAFF.

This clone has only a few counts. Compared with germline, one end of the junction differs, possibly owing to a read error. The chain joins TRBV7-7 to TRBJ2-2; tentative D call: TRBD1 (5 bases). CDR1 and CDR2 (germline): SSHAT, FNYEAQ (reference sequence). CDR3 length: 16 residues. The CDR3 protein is CASSPRFDRLTGELFF. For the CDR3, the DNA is TGTGCTAGCAGCCCCCGATTTGACAGATTAACCGGGGAGCTGTTTTTT. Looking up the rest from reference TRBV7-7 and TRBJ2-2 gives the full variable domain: GAGVSQSPRYKVTKRGQDVTLRCDPISSHATLYWYQQALGQGPEFLTYFNYEAQPDKSGLPSDRFSAERPEGSISTLTIQRTEQRDSAMYRCASSPRFDRLTGELFFGEGSRLTVL.

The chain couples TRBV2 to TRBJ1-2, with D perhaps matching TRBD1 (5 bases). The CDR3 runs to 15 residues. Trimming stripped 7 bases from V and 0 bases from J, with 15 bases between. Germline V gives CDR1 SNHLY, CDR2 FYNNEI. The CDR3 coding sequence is TGTGCCAGCATTGGGGGAGGGGCTCCTAACTATGGCTACACCTTC. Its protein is CASIGGGAPNYGYTF.